This record looks at one T cell receptor (beta chain) sequence and its context. This PCR relied on a set of 60 Vbeta primers and 13 Jbeta primers. Generated by immunoSEQ multiplex PCR, the TCRdb table keeps only in-frame clones and is missing some. Here the sample spans fewer than 150,000 clones, about four fifths being singletons. The entry originates in a study of cytomegalovirus exposure and HLA in healthy donors. V was cut by 5 bases and J by 3 bases, with 16 bases left in between. CDR3 length: 15 residues. Per germline, CDR1 LGHNA and CDR2 YNFKEQ. Specimen: PBMCs. V is TRBV4-2 and J is TRBJ1-2; D perhaps matches TRBD1 (5 bases). This clonotype was sampled from a female donor in good health and CMV-seropositive. The DNA for the CDR3 is TGTGCCAGCAGCGTCGGGGGGTCGTGGTACTATGGCTACACCTTC. Amino acids: CASSVGGSWYYGYTF.